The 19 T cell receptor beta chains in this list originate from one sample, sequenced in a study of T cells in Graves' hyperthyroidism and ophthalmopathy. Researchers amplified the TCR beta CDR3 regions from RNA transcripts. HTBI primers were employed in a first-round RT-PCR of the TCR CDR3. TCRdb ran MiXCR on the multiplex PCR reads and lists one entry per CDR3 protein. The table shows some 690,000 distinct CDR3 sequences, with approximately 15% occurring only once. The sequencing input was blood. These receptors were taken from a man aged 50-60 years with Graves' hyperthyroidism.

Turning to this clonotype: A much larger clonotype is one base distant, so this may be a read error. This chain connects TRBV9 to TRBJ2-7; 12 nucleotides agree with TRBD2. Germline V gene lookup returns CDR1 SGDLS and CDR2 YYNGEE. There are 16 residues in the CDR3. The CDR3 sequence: CASSPRLAGDSYEHYF. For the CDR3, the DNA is TGTGCCAGCAGCCCCCGACTAGCGGGAGACTCCTACGAGCACTACTTC.

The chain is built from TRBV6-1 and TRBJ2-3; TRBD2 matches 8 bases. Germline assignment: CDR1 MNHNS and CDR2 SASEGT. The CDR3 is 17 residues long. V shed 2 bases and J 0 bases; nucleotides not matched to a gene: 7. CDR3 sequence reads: CASSESEREFSTDTQYF. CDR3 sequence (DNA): TGTGCCAGCAGTGAATCGGAGCGGGAGTTTAGCACAGATACGCAGTATTTT.

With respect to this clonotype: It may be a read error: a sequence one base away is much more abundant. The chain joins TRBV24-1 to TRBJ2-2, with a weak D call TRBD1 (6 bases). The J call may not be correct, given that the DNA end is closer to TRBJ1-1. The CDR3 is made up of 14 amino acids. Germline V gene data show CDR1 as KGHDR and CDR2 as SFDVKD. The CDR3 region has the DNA TGTGCCACCAGTGATTGGACAGCTGGTGAAGGAGCTTTCTTT. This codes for CATSDWTAGEGAFF.

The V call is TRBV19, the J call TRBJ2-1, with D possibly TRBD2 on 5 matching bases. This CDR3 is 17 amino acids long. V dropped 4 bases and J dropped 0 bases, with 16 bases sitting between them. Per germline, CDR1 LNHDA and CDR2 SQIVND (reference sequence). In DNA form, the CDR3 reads TGTGCCAGTAGTACAGCGGCGGGCGGTAGCTCCTACAATGAGCAGTTCTTC. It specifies CASSTAAGGSSYNEQFF.

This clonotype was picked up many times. For the CDR3, the DNA is TGTGCCAGCAGCCTACCCTACAGGGCCGATAGTGAAGCTTTCTTT. It translates to CASSLPYRADSEAFF. The chain carries TRBV28 and TRBJ1-1, with D tentatively TRBD1 (6 bases). The CDR3 is 15 residues long. Germline-derived CDR1 and CDR2 are MDHEN and SYDVKM. The V gene lost 6 bases and the J gene lost 7 bases, with 21 bases spanning the gap.

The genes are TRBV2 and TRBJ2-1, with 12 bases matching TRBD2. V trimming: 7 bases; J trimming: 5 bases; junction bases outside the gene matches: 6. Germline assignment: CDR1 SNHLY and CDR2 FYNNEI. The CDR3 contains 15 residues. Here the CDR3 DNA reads TGTGCCAGCAAAGGGGCTAGCGGGAGGGACAATGAGCAGTTCTTC. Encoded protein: CASKGASGRDNEQFF.

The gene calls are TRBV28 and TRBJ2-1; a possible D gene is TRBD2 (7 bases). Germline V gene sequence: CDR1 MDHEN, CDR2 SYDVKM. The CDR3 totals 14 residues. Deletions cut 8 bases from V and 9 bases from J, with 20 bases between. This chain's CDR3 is CASGWTAGLGEQFF. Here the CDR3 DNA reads TGTGCCAGCGGATGGACAGCGGGGTTGGGTGAGCAGTTCTTC.

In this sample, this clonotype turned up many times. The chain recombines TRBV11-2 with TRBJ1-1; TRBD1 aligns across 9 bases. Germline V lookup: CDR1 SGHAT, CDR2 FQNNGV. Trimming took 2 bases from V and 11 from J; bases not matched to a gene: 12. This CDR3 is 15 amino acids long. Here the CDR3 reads CASSLTGTGSKLAFF. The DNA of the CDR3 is TGTGCCAGCAGCTTAACCGGGACAGGGTCTAAATTGGCTTTCTTT.

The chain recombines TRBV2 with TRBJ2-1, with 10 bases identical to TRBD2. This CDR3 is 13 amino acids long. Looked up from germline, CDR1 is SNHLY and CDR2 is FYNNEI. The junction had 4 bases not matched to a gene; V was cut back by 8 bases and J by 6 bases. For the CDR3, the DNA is TGTGCCAGCCAACTAGCGGGACTCAATGAGCAGTTCTTC. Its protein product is CASQLAGLNEQFF.

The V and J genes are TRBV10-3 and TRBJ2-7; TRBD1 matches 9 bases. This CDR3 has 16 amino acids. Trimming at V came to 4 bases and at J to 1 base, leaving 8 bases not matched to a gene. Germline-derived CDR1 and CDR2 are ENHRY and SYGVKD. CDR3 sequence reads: CAISGPDRGSSYEQYF. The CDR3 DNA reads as TGTGCCATCAGTGGGCCGGACAGGGGAAGTTCCTACGAGCAGTACTTC.

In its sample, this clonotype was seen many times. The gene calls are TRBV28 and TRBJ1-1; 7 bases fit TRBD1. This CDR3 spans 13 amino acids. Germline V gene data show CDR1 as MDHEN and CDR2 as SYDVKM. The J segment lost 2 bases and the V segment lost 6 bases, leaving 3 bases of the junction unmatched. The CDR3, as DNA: TGTGCCAGCAGGGGACAGAGAAACACTGAAGCTTTCTTT. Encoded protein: CASRGQRNTEAFF.

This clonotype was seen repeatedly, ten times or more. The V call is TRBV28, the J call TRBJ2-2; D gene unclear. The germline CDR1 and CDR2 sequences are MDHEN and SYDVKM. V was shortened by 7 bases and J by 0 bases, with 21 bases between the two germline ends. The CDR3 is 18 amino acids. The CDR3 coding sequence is TGTGCCAGCAAACCACGTAGGCTAATACTGACGAACACCGGGGAGCTGTTTTTT. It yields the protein CASKPRRLILTNTGELFF.

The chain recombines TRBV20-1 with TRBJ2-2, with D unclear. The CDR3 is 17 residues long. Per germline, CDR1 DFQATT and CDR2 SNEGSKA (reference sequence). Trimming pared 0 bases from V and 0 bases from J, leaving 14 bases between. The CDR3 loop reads CSARDHGSSSNTGELFF. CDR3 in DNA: TGCAGTGCTAGAGATCATGGATCCAGTTCGAACACCGGGGAGCTGTTTTTT.

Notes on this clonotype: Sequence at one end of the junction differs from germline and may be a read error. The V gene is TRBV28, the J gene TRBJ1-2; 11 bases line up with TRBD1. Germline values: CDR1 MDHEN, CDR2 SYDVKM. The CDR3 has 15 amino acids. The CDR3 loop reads CASSTNGQGARGYAF. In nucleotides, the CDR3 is TGTGCCAGCAGTACAAACGGACAGGGGGCGCGTGGCTACGCCTTC.

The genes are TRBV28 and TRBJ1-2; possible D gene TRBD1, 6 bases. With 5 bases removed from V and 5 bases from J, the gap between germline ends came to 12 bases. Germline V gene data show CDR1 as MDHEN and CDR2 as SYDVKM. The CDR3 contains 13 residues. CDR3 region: CASSAGAGYGYTF. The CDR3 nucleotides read TGTGCCAGCAGTGCAGGGGCAGGGTATGGCTACACCTTC.

Here the CDR3 reads CASTTLAGQPQHF. DNA for the CDR3: TGTGCCAGCACCACCCTCGCGGGCCAGCCCCAGCATTTT. The gene calls are TRBV28 and TRBJ1-5; D not resolved. CDR1 MDHEN and CDR2 SYDVKM come from the germline V gene. The CDR3 is 13 amino acids. Trimming stripped 7 bases from V and 7 bases from J, with 14 bases between.

The DNA of the CDR3 is TGTGCCAGCAGAAAATACCGGACTGGCGGGACAACTATCACCTACAATGAGCAGTTCTTC. Protein: CASRKYRTGGTTITYNEQFF. The chain combines TRBV6-1 with TRBJ2-1; D is tentatively TRBD1 or TRBD2 (6 bases each). The germline V and J ends were trimmed by 6 bases and 2 bases, with 29 bases remaining between them. The CDR3 consists of 20 residues. The germline V gene has CDR1 MNHNS and CDR2 SASEGT.

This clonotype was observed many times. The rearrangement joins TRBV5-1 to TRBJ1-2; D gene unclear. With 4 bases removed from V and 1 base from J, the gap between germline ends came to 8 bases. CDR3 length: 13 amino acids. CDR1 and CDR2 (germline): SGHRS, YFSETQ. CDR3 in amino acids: CASSPQNNYGYTF. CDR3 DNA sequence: TGCGCCAGCAGCCCCCAGAATAACTATGGCTACACCTTC.

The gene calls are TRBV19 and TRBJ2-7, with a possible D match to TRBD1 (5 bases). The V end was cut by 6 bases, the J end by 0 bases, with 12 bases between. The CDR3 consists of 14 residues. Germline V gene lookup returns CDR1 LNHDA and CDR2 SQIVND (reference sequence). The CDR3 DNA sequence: TGTGCCAGTAGGACGGACAAGAGCTCCTACGAGCAGTACTTC. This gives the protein CASRTDKSSYEQYF.